This T cell receptor (beta chain) was sequenced during a study of cytomegalovirus exposure and HLA in healthy donors. At the level of the study: A preliminary data release comprised 80 million or so unique TCRs obtained from HLA-typed donors.

General study findings and limits: Presence/absence analyses treated sequencing depth as roughly uniform across donors. Later analysis identified 15,000 to 20,000 TCR beta sequences associated with HLA alleles, using a false discovery rate threshold of 0.05. An ancestry cluster, one associated with Asian ancestry, reportedly showed fewer N-insertions than the roughly 670-donor mean in a later analysis.

The CDR3 loop spans 16 amino acids. The germline gives CDR1 SGHTA, CDR2 FQGNSA. V gave up 5 bases and J gave up 1 base; unmatched junction bases: 8. Amplification used 60 Vbeta primers and 13 Jbeta primers. Profiling relied on immunoSEQ multiplex PCR, and the TCRdb table lists in-frame clones only, not all of them. The data contain under 140,000 clones, roughly 80% of them singletons. Comments on this clone: The target antigen is unknown.

The V call is TRBV7-2, the J call TRBJ1-1; 9 nucleotides align to TRBD1. The sequenced sample consisted of PBMCs. The receptor's source is a woman aged 25 to 45 in good health and CMV-seronegative. The CDR3: CASSREPGQGNTEAFF. The CDR3 coding sequence is TGTGCCAGCAGCCGAGAACCGGGACAGGGGAACACTGAAGCTTTCTTT.